This T cell receptor beta chain was identified in a study of T cells in Graves' hyperthyroidism and ophthalmopathy. Investigators excluded patients with uncontrolled infection, other autoimmune disease, pregnancy or lactation. On this clonotype itself: A much larger clone differs by one base, so this may be a read error.

RNA transcripts yielded amplified TCR beta CDR3 regions. During a first-round RT-PCR of the TCR CDR3, the HTBI primer set was used. One entry per CDR3 protein results from TCRdb running MiXCR on the multiplex PCR reads. The sample consists of 450,000 to 700,000 distinct CDR3 sequences, under 60% of them appearing once. The CDR3 is made up of 15 amino acids. Germline V gives CDR1 MNHEY, CDR2 SVGAGI. What was sequenced was peripheral blood or thyroid tissue (not recorded which). The chain links TRBV6-5 to TRBJ2-5; 7 bases agree with TRBD1. The DNA end is more similar to TRBJ2-1, so the J call may be wrong. The source is a woman between 18 and 29 years old with Graves' hyperthyroidism. This CDR3 is CASSYRGDQGETQFF. As DNA, the CDR3 is TGTGCCAGCAGTTATCGCGGAGATCAGGGGGAGACCCAGTTCTTC.